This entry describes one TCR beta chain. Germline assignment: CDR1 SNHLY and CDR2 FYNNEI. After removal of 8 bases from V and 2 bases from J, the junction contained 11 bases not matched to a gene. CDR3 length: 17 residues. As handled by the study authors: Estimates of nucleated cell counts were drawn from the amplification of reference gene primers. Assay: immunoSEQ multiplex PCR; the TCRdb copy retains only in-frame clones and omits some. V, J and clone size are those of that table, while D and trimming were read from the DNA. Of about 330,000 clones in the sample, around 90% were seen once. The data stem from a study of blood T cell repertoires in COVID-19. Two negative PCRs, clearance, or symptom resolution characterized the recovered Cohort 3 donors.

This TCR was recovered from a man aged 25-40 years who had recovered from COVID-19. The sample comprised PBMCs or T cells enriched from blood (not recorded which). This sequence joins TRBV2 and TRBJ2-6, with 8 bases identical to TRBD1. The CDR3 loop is CASSIRGRLTGANVLTF. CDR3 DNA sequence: TGTGCCAGCTCGATCAGGGGGCGCCTGACTGGGGCCAACGTCCTGACTTTC.